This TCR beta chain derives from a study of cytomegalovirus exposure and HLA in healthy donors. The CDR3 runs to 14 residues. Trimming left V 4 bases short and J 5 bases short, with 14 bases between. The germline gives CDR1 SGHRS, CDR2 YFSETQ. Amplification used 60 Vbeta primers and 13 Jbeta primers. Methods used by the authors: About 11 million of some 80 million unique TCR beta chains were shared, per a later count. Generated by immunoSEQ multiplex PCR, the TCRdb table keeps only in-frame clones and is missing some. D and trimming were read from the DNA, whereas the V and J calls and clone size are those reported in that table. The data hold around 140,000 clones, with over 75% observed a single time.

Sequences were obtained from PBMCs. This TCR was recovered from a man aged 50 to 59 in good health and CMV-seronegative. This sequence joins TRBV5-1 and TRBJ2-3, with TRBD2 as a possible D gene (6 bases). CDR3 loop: CASSGTSSGDTQYF. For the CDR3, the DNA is TGCGCCAGCAGCGGAACTAGCAGTGGAGATACGCAGTATTTT.